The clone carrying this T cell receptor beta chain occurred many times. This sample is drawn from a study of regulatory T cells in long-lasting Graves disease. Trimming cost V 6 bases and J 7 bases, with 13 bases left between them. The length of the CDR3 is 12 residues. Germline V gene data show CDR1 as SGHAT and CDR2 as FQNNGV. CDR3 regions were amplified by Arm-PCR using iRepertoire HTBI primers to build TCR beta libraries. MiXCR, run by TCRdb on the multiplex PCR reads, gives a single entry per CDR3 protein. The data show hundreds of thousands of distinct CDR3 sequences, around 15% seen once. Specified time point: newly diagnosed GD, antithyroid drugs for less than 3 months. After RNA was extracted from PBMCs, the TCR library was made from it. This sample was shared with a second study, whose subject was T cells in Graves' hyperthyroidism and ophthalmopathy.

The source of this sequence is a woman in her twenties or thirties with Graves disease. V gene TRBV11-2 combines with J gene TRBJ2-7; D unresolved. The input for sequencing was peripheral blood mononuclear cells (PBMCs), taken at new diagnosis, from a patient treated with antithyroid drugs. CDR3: CASSSPPKEQYF. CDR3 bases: TGTGCCAGCAGTTCCCCTCCCAAGGAGCAGTACTTC.